Following are 17 T cell receptor beta chains from one sample sequenced in a study of T cells after yellow fever vaccination. TCRdb independently ran MiXCR on the 5' RACE reads; one entry per CDR3 protein. This table has fewer than 400,000 distinct CDR3 sequences, around 6.4% appearing once. The sequenced sample was PBMCs, obtained 5 days after the yellow fever booster vaccination. These receptor sequences come from a young man who received the YFV17D yellow fever vaccine.

This rearrangement joins TRBV20-1 to TRBJ2-5; unclear D gene. This CDR3 contains 14 residues. Trimming took 5 bases from V and 1 from J, leaving 14 bases between them. Per the germline V gene, CDR1 is DFQATT and CDR2 is SNEGSKA (reference sequence). The DNA of the CDR3 is TGCAGTGCTCCCCCGTCGGCAGGCCAAGAGACCCAGTACTTC. Its translation is CSAPPSAGQETQYF.

V is TRBV18 and J is TRBJ2-5, with 7 bases matching TRBD1. CDR3 size: 15 residues. Per germline, CDR1 KGHSH and CDR2 LQKENI. J was trimmed by 3 bases and V by 3 bases; bases with no gene match: 7. The CDR3 nucleotides are TGTGCCAGCTCACCTTTACAGGGGCGCGAAGAGACCCAGTACTTC. Translating gives CASSPLQGREETQYF.

The chain uses TRBV5-1 and TRBJ1-3, with D possibly being TRBD1 (6 bases). Looked up from germline, CDR1 is SGHRS and CDR2 is YFSETQ. This CDR3 is 15 amino acids long. The V end was cut by 4 bases, the J end by 0 bases, with 11 bases between. CDR3 amino acids: CASSLEGVSGNTIYF. As DNA, the CDR3 is TGCGCCAGCAGCCTGGAGGGGGTCTCTGGAAACACCATATATTTT.

This clonotype was detected only a few times. The CDR3 sequence is CASSMLGELFF. The CDR3 DNA reads as TGTGCCAGTAGTATGCTCGGGGAGCTGTTTTTT. V is TRBV19 and J is TRBJ2-2; D gene uncertain. The CDR3 totals 11 residues. Germline V CDR1 and CDR2: LNHDA, SQIVND (reference sequence). The V and J ends lost 3 bases and 7 bases respectively, with 3 bases between them. The complete variable domain, with remaining parts taken from reference TRBV19 and TRBJ2-2, reads DGGITQSPKYLFRKEGQNVTLSCEQNLNHDAMYWYRQDPGQGLRLIYYSQIVNDFQKGDIAEGYSVSREKKESFPLTVTSAQKNPTAFYLCASSMLGELFFGEGSRLTVL.

This clonotype was seen repeatedly, ten times or more. This chain links TRBV20-1 with TRBJ1-1; 10 positions match TRBD1. Per germline, CDR1 DFQATT and CDR2 SNEGSKA (reference sequence). The CDR3 extends over 16 amino acids. The V and J ends lost 6 bases and 3 bases, in that order; junction bases with no gene match: 13. DNA of the CDR3: TGCAGTGCCAGGGACAGGGGAGGAGGGGTGGACACTGAAGCTTTCTTT. The encoded protein is CSARDRGGGVDTEAFF.

This clonotype has a handful of counts. This sequence joins TRBV28 and TRBJ2-1; D possibly corresponds to TRBD2 (6 bases). Trimming stripped 3 bases from V and 12 bases from J, with 21 bases between. Germline V gene lookup returns CDR1 MDHEN and CDR2 SYDVKM. The CDR3 has 15 residues. In DNA, the CDR3 is TGTGCCAGCAGTTTCATTGGAGGGGTTACGAAATGGCAGTTCTTC. It yields the protein CASSFIGGVTKWQFF.

This clonotype was picked up a small number of times. V usage is TRBV5-4 and J usage is TRBJ2-3; D remains ambiguous. The CDR3 spans 14 residues. Trimming shortened V by 3 bases and J by 2 bases, and 10 bases separated the two germline ends. The germline V gene has CDR1 SGHNT and CDR2 YYREEE (reference sequence). The CDR3 nucleotides read TGTGCCAGCAGCTCCAAGGGTAACACAGATACGCAGTATTTT. Translated, it gives CASSSKGNTDTQYF.

This clonotype was seen a few times. Here the CDR3 reads CASSQVTGGGETQYF. CDR3 nucleotide sequence: TGTGCCAGCAGCCAAGTCACAGGGGGCGGAGAGACCCAGTACTTC. V and J are TRBV14 and TRBJ2-5; 9 positions match TRBD1. J lost 4 bases, V lost 1 base, and 4 bases had no gene match. The CDR3 consists of 15 residues. CDR1 is SGHDN and CDR2 is FVKESK in the germline V gene.

This clonotype has at least ten counts. The V and J genes are TRBV7-3 and TRBJ2-3; no clear D gene. Trimming took 2 bases from V and 1 from J, leaving 10 bases between them. This CDR3 spans 15 amino acids. Germline CDR1 and CDR2: SGHTA and FQGTGA. CDR3 region: CASSLGQYGTDTQYF. Written as DNA, the CDR3 is TGTGCCAGCAGCTTAGGCCAATACGGCACAGATACGCAGTATTTT.

This clonotype has a handful of counts. The J gene is TRBJ2-2, the V gene TRBV7-2; no clear D. This CDR3 spans 15 amino acids. Per the germline V gene, CDR1 is SGHTA and CDR2 is FQGNSA. The germline V and J ends were trimmed by 6 bases and 0 bases, with 11 bases remaining between them. CDR3 residues: CASRKLVANTGELFF. In nucleotides, the CDR3 is TGTGCCAGCAGAAAACTCGTCGCGAACACCGGGGAGCTGTTTTTT.

This clonotype appeared a few times. This rearrangement joins TRBV5-4 to TRBJ2-1; 10 nucleotides align to TRBD1. CDR3 length: 17 residues. The germline V gene has CDR1 SGHNT and CDR2 YYREEE (reference sequence). V was pared by 4 bases and J by 2 bases, with 9 bases of the junction left unmatched. In nucleotides, the CDR3 is TGTGCCAGCAGCGACCCCAAAGGGACAGGGGCCTACAATGAGCAGTTCTTC. Amino acid sequence: CASSDPKGTGAYNEQFF.

In its sample, this clonotype was seen many times. The V call is TRBV28, the J call TRBJ2-3, with 9 bases lining up with TRBD2. The CDR3 is 15 amino acids. Germline V gene sequence: CDR1 MDHEN, CDR2 SYDVKM. J lost 2 bases, V lost 6 bases, and 6 bases had no gene match. CDR3 nucleotides: TGTGCCAGCAGGCAACTAGCGGGCCCCACAGATACGCAGTATTTT. This encodes CASRQLAGPTDTQYF.

V gene TRBV20-1 combines with J gene TRBJ2-1; TRBD2 agrees at 8 bases. This CDR3 comprises 15 residues. Germline V gene data show CDR1 as DFQATT and CDR2 as SNEGSKA (reference sequence). V was clipped by 6 bases and J by 0 bases; unmatched bases: 7. The chain's CDR3 is CSAVLAEFSYNEQFF. The CDR3 DNA is TGCAGTGCCGTACTAGCGGAGTTCTCCTACAATGAGCAGTTCTTC.

The V call is TRBV2, the J call TRBJ1-1; D ambiguous. Germline loops: CDR1 SNHLY, CDR2 FYNNEI. Deletions cut 7 bases from V and 3 bases from J, with 6 bases between. The length of the CDR3 is 11 residues. As DNA, the CDR3 is TGTGCCAGCATGAGGGACACTGAAGCTTTCTTT. Protein sequence: CASMRDTEAFF.

This clonotype was seen at least ten times. The chain recombines TRBV5-1 with TRBJ2-5, with 14 bases identical to TRBD2. Germline CDR1 SGHRS, CDR2 YFSETQ. The CDR3 covers 16 residues. Trimming at V came to 4 bases and at J to 5 bases, leaving 7 bases not matched to a gene. DNA for the CDR3: TGCGCCAGCAGCCAGACTAGCGGGAGGGCCTCGGAGACCCAGTACTTC. This translates into CASSQTSGRASETQYF.

This rearrangement joins TRBV30 to TRBJ2-5; D remains unclear. Germline V lookup: CDR1 GTSNPN, CDR2 SVGIG (reference sequence). V lost 3 bases and J lost 4, with 9 bases in between. The CDR3 extends over 12 amino acids. The chain's CDR3 is CAWRGTGETQYF. CDR3 sequence (DNA): TGTGCCTGGAGAGGAACTGGAGAGACCCAGTACTTC.

This clonotype was detected only once. The conserved phenylalanine or tryptophan normally closing the CDR3 is absent here, so this likely arose from a read error. V usage is TRBV24-1 and J usage is TRBJ2-1; weak D call: TRBD2 (5 bases). This CDR3 is 17 amino acids long. V dropped 3 bases and J dropped 5 bases, with 19 bases sitting between them. Germline CDR1 and CDR2: KGHDR and SFDVKD. The CDR3 coding sequence is TGTGCCACCAGTGATATAGCACTAGAAGACCGCGACAATGAGCAGTTCTAC. Translation: CATSDIALEDRDNEQFY.